Here is one T cell receptor beta chain with its context. These data belong to a study of blood T cell repertoires in COVID-19. The method was immunoSEQ multiplex PCR; TCRdb's version includes in-frame clones alone and lacks a portion of them. The sample contains tens of thousands of clones, around nine tenths of which appear only once. The TCR originated in a woman of 80 years or more with active COVID-19. The specimen sequenced was peripheral blood.

DNA for the CDR3: TGTGCCAGCAGCGCTGATAGGACAGGACTCAATGAGCAGTTCTTC. It specifies CASSADRTGLNEQFF. The chain recombines TRBV9 with TRBJ2-1, with TRBD1 identical over 7 bases. Trimming cost V 3 bases and J 6 bases; bases outside gene matches: 9. Per the germline V gene, CDR1 is SGDLS and CDR2 is YYNGEE. The CDR3 length is 15 residues.